This T cell receptor beta chain was identified in a study of CD8 T cells in ankylosing spondylitis. Study-level results: With a CD8+ phenotype, disease-linked clones were relatively rare in peripheral blood. Clones linked to disease were reported to show significant enrichment in matched ankylosing spondylitis synovial fluid. There was a TCR beta motif, made of fewer than 10 highly homologous variants, that appeared characteristic of ankylosing spondylitis blood. Reactive arthritis synovial fluid and blood were previously reported to contain some motif variants.

V dropped 7 bases and J dropped 6; count of bases not matched to a gene: 7. CDR3 length equals 14 residues. CDR1 is LGHDT, CDR2 YNNKEL, per germline (reference sequence). Quantitative 5'-RACE with molecular barcodes produced the TCR beta libraries. TCRdb redid the calling of the 5' RACE reads with MiXCR, one entry per CDR3 protein. Of about 840,000 distinct CDR3 sequences in the sample, over 9.5% were seen once. On this clonotype: Its antigen remains unknown.

The chain couples TRBV3-1 to TRBJ1-5; 9 nucleotides line up with TRBD1. The sequencing input was blood, either unsorted or a sorted T cell fraction (not recorded which). The source of this sequence is a male donor with ankylosing spondylitis. Here the CDR3 reads CASTTGTGSQPQHF. CDR3 nucleotides: TGTGCCAGCACTACCGGGACAGGGAGTCAGCCCCAGCATTTT.